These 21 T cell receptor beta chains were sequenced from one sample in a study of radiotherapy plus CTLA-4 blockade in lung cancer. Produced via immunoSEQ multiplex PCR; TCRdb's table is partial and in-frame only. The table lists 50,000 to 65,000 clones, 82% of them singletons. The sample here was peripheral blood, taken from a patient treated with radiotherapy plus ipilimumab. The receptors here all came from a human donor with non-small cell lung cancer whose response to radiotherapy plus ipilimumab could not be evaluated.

CDR3 in amino acids: CASSYSLLAVTGELFF. CDR3 sequence (DNA): TGTGCCAGCAGTTACTCTCTCCTAGCGGTCACCGGGGAGCTGTTTTTT. The chain couples TRBV6-5 to TRBJ2-2; 7 positions agree with TRBD2. Losses at the gene ends were 0 bases for V and 4 bases for J; bases not matched to a gene: 5. The length of the CDR3 is 16 residues. Germline assignment: CDR1 MNHEY and CDR2 SVGAGI.

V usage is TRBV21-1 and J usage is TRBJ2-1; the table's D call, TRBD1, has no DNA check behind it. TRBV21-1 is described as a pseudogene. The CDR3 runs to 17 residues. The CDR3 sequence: CASSKDRDRGSHNEQFF. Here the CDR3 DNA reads TGTGCCAGCAGCAAAGACCGGGACAGGGGTTCCCACAATGAGCAGTTCTTC.

CDR3 coding DNA: TGTGCCAGCAGCTTGTGGGGGGGGCGCGGGGCCAACGTCCTGACTTTC. It translates to CASSLWGGRGANVLTF. This chain connects TRBV5-6 to TRBJ2-6; a possible D gene is TRBD2 (7 bases). The V gene lost 1 base and the J gene lost 4 bases, with 12 bases spanning the gap. This CDR3 is built from 16 residues. Germline assignment: CDR1 SGHDT and CDR2 YYEEEE.

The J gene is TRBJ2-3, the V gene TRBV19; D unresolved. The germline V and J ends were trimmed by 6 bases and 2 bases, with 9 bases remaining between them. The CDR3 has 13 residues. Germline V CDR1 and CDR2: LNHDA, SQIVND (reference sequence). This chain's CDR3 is CASRSEPTDTQYF. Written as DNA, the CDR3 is TGTGCCAGTAGGAGCGAACCCACAGATACGCAGTATTTT. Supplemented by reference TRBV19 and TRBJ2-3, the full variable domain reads DGGITQSPKYLFRKEGQNVTLSCEQNLNHDAMYWYRQDPGQGLRLIYYSQIVNDFQKGDIAEGYSVSREKKESFPLTVTSAQKNPTAFYLCASRSEPTDTQYFGPGTRLTVL.

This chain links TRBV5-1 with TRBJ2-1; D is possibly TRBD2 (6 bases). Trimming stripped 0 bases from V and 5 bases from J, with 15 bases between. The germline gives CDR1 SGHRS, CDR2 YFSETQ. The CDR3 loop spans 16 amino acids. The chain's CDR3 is CASSLGGAGPHNEQFF. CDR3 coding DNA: TGCGCCAGCAGCTTGGGGGGTGCGGGGCCTCACAATGAGCAGTTCTTC.

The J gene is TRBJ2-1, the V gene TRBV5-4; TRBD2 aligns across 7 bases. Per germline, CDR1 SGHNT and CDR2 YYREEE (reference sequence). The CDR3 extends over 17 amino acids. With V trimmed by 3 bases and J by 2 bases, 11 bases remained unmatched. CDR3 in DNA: TGTGCCAGCAGCTGGGGATTGACTAGCTCTGCCTACAATGAGCAGTTCTTC. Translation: CASSWGLTSSAYNEQFF.

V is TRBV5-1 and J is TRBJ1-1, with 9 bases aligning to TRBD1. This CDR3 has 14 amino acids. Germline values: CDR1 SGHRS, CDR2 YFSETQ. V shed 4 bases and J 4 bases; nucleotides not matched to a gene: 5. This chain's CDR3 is CASSTQDRGTEAFF. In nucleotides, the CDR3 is TGCGCCAGCAGCACGCAGGACAGGGGCACTGAAGCTTTCTTT.

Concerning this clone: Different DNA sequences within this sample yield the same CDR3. CDR3 coding DNA: TGCGCCAGCAGCCAAGATGGTCGGGACTATGGCTACACCTTC. It specifies CASSQDGRDYGYTF. The genes are TRBV4-3 and TRBJ1-2; D not certain. V lost 0 bases and J 3 bases, leaving 8 bases between the germline ends. Per germline, CDR1 LGHNA and CDR2 YSLEER. The CDR3 totals 14 residues.

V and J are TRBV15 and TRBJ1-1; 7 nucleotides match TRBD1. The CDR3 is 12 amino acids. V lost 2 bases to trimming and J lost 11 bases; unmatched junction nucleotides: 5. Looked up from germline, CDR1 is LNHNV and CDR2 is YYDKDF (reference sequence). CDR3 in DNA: TGTGCCACCAGCAGATCTGGGACAGACGCTTTCTTT. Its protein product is CATSRSGTDAFF.

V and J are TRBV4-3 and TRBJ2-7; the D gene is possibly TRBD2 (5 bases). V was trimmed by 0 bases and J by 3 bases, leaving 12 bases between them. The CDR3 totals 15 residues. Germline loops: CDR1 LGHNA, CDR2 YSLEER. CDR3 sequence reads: CASSQDYEDYYEQYF. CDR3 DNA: TGCGCCAGCAGCCAAGATTACGAAGACTACTACGAGCAGTACTTC.

The chain's CDR3 is CASSSSRRGSYNEQFF. For the CDR3, the DNA is TGCGCCAGCAGCTCCTCCCGACGGGGGTCCTACAATGAGCAGTTCTTC. The chain links TRBV5-1 to TRBJ2-1, with D possibly matching TRBD2 (6 bases). The germline V gene encodes CDR1 SGHRS and CDR2 YFSETQ. Deletions cut 3 bases from V and 1 base from J, with 14 bases between. The CDR3 is 16 residues long.

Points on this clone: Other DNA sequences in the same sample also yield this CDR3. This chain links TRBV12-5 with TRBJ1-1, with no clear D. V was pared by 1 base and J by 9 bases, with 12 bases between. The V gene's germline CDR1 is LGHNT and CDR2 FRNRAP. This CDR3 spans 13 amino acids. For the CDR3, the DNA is TGTGCTAGTGGTTTGGGCGAGACGGGGAAAGCTTTCTTT. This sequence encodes CASGLGETGKAFF.

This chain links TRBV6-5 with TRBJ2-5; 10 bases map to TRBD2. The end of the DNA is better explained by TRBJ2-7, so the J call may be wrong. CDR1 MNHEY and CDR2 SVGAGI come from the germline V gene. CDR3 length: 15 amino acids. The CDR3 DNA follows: TGTGCCAGCAGTTACTCGCTAGCGGGGGCCTACGAGCAGTACTTC. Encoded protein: CASSYSLAGAYEQYF.

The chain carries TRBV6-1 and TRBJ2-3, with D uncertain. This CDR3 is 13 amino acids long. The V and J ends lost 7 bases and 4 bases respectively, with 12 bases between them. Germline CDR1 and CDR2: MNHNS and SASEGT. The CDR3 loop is CASTYSRADTQYF. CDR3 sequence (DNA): TGTGCCAGCACGTACTCAAGAGCAGATACGCAGTATTTT.

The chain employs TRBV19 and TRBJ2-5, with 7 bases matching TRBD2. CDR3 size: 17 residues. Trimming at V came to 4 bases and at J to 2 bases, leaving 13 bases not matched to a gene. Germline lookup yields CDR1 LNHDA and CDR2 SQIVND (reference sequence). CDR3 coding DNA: TGTGCCAGTAGTAAGTGGGGAGGGAGGGACCAACAAGAGACCCAGTACTTC. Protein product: CASSKWGGRDQQETQYF.

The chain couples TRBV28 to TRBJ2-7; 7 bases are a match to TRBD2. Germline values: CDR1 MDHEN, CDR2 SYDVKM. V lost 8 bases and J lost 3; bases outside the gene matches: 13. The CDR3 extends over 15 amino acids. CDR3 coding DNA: TGTGCCAGCGAGAACAGCGGGACTTCACTCTACGAGCAGTACTTC. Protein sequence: CASENSGTSLYEQYF.

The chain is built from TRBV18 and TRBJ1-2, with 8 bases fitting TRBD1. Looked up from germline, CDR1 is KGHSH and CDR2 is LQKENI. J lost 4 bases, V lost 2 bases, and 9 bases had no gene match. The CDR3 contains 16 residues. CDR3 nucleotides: TGTGCCAGCTCACCAGGACAGGGAATCGGTGCCTATGGCTACACCTTC. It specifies CASSPGQGIGAYGYTF. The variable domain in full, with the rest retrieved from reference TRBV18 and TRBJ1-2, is NAGVMQNPRHLVRRRGQEARLRCSPMKGHSHVYWYRQLPEEGLKFMVYLQKENIIDESGMPKERFSAEFPKEGPSILRIQQVVRGDSAAYFCASSPGQGIGAYGYTFGSGTRLTVV.

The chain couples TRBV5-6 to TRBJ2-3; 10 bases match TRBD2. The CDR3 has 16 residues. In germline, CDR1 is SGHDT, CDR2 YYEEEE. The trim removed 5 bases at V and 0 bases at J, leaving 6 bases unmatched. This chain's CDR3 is CASSKRGGTSTDTQYF. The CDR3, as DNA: TGTGCCAGCAGTAAGCGGGGGGGAACTAGCACAGATACGCAGTATTTT.

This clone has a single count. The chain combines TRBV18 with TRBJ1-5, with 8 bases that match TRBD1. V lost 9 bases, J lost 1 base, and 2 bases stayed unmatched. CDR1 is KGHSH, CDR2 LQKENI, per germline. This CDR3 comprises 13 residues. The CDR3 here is CASTGGSNQPQHF. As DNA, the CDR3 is TGTGCCAGTACAGGGGGGAGCAATCAGCCCCAGCATTTT.

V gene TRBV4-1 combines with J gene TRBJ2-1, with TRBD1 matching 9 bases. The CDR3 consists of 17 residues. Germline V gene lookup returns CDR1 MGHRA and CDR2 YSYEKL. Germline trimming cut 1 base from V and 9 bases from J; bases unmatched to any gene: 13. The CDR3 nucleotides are TGCGCCAGCAGCCAAGGTTTGGGACAGGGACGATTGGGTGAGCAGTTCTTC. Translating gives CASSQGLGQGRLGEQFF.

In nucleotides, the CDR3 is TGTGCCAGTACCCGAGGGACAGCTCTTAACTATGGCTACACCTTC. Translation: CASTRGTALNYGYTF. The gene calls are TRBV19 and TRBJ1-2; 7 nucleotides line up with TRBD1. CDR1 and CDR2 from the germline V gene are LNHDA and SQIVND (reference sequence). This CDR3 is built from 15 residues. V shed 7 bases and J 1 base; nucleotides not matched to a gene: 9. Combining the CDR3 with reference TRBV19 and TRBJ1-2 gives the whole variable domain DGGITQSPKYLFRKEGQNVTLSCEQNLNHDAMYWYRQDPGQGLRLIYYSQIVNDFQKGDIAEGYSVSREKKESFPLTVTSAQKNPTAFYLCASTRGTALNYGYTFGSGTRLTVV.